The clone carrying this TCR beta chain was counted ten times or more. The data originate from a study of neurological immune-mediated disorders. TCRdb passed the 5' RACE reads through MiXCR, listing each CDR3 protein once. The sample comprises about 29,000 distinct CDR3 sequences, roughly 12% of which are singletons, and about 7.2% rests with the top ten. The unsorted libraries originated from 2 million PBMCs kept at -80 C. Germline CDR1 reads MNHEY; CDR2 reads SVGEGT. The CDR3 loop spans 16 amino acids. The junction had 8 bases not matched to a gene; V was cut back by 0 bases and J by 4 bases. The chain employs TRBV6-2 or TRBV6-3 and TRBJ1-1, with 7 bases lining up with TRBD1. Sample: PBMCs. This sequence originates from a man aged 55 to 70 in good health. The CDR3 loop is CASSYSPDRVGTEAFF. CDR3 nucleotides: TGTGCCAGCAGTTACTCGCCCGACAGGGTTGGCACTGAAGCTTTCTTT.